This T cell receptor beta chain was identified in a study of CD8 T cells in ankylosing spondylitis. On this clonotype: Its antigen is unidentified.

Molecular-barcoded quantitative 5'-RACE produced these TCR beta libraries. TCRdb analysed the 5' RACE reads with MiXCR anew, one entry per CDR3 protein. The table has a few hundred thousand distinct CDR3 sequences, 7% to 9% seen once; the top ten hold roughly 14%. Germline V gene sequence: CDR1 SGDLS, CDR2 YYNGEE. Trimming took off 4 bases at V and 7 bases at J, with 14 bases between the two ends. The CDR3 runs 14 residues. Study-level points and caveats: Existing reports had already noted some motif variants in reactive arthritis synovial fluid and blood. Characteristic, it appeared, of ankylosing spondylitis blood was a TCR beta motif of eight highly homologous variants. Disease-linked clones were reportedly significantly enriched in matched ankylosing spondylitis synovial fluid.

The sequenced sample consisted of blood, either unsorted or a sorted T cell fraction (not recorded which). The receptor's source is a male donor with ankylosing spondylitis. The rearrangement joins TRBV9 to TRBJ2-2; D remains ambiguous. The CDR3 coding sequence is TGTGCCAGCAGCCCCGCGGTTCAAGGCGGGGAGCTGTTTTTT. This translates into CASSPAVQGGELFF.